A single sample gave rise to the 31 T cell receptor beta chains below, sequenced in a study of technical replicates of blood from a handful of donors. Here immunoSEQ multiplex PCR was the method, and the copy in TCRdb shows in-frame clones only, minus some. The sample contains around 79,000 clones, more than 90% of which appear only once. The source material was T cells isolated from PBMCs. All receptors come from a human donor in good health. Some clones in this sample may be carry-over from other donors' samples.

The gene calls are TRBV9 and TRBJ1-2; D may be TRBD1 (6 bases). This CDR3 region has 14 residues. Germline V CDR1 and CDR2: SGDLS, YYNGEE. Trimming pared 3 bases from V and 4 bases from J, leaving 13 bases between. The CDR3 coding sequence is TGTGCCAGCAGCGAAGGGGGTGAGGGCTATGGCTACACCTTC. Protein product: CASSEGGEGYGYTF. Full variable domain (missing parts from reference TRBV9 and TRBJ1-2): DSGVTQTPKHLITATGQRVTLRCSPRSGDLSVYWYQQSLDQGLQFLIQYYNGEERAKGNILERFSAQQFPDLHSELNLSSLELGDSALYFCASSEGGEGYGYTFGSGTRLTVV.

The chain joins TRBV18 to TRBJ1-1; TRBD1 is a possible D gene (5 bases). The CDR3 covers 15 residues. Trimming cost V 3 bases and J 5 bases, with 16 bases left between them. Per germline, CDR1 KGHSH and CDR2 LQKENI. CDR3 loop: CASSPNTGGITEAFF. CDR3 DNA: TGTGCCAGCTCACCGAACACAGGCGGTATAACTGAAGCTTTCTTT.

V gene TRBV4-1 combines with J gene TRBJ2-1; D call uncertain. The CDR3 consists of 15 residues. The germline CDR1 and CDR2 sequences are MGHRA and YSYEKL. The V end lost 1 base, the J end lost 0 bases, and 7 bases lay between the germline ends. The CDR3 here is CASSQVADSYNEQFF. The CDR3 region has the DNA TGCGCCAGCAGCCAAGTAGCCGACTCCTACAATGAGCAGTTCTTC.

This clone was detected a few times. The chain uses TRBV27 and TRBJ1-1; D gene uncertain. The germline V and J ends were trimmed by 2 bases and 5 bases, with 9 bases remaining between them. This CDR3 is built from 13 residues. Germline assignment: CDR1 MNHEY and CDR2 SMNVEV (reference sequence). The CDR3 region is CASSLGPGTEAFF. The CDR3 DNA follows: TGTGCCAGCAGTTTAGGTCCGGGGACTGAAGCTTTCTTT.

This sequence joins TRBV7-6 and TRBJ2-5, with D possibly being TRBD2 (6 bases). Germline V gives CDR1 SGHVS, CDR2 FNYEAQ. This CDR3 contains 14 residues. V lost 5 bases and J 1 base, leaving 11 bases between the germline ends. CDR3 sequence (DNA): TGTGCCAGCAGCCGGGCGGGGCTCCAAGAGACCCAGTACTTC. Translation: CASSRAGLQETQYF.

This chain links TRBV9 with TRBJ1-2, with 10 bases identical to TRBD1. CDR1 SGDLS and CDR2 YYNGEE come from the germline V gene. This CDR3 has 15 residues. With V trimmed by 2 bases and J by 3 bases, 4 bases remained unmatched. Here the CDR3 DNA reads TGTGCCAGCAGCGTCACCGGGACAGGGGACTATGGCTACACCTTC. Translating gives CASSVTGTGDYGYTF.

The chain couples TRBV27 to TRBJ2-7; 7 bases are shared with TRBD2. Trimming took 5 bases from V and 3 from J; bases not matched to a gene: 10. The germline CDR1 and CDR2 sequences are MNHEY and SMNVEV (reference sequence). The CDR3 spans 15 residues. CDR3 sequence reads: CASSPAAGVFYEQYF. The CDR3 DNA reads TGTGCCAGCAGTCCCGCTGCGGGAGTTTTCTACGAGCAGTACTTC.

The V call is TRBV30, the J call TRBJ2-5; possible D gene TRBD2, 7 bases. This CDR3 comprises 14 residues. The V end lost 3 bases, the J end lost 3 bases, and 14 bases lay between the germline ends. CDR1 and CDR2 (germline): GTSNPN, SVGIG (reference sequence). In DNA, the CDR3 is TGTGCCTGGAGCCCCCTAGGGGGGGAAGAGACCCAGTACTTC. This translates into CAWSPLGGEETQYF.

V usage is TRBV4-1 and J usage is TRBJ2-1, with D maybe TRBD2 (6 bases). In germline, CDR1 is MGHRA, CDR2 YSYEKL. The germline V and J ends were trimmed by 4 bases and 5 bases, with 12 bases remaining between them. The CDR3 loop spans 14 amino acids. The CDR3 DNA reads TGCGCCAGCAGCCCCCTGACTAGTAACAATGAGCAGTTCTTC. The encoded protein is CASSPLTSNNEQFF.

The CDR3 nucleotides read TGTGCCAGCAGTTACCGCGCACAGGGATACGACGAGCAGTACTTC. Translating it yields CASSYRAQGYDEQYF. V and J are TRBV6-6 and TRBJ2-7, with D perhaps matching TRBD1 (6 bases). The CDR3 has 15 residues. The germline CDR1 and CDR2 sequences are MNHNY and SVGAGI (reference sequence). V gave up 2 bases and J gave up 5 bases, with 16 bases separating them.

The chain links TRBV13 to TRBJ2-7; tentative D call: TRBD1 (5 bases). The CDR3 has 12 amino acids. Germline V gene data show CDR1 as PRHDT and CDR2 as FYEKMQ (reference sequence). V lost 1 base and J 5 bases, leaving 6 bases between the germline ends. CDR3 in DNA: TGTGCCAGCAGCTTAGAAGGGGACGAGCAGTACTTC. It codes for CASSLEGDEQYF.

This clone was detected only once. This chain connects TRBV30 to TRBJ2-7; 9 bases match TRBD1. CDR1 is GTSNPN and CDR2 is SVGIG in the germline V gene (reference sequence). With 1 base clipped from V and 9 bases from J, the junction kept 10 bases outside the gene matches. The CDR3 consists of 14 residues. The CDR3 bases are TGTGCCTGGAGTGGACAAGGACAGGGGAGTCGGCAGTACTTC. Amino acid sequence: CAWSGQGQGSRQYF.

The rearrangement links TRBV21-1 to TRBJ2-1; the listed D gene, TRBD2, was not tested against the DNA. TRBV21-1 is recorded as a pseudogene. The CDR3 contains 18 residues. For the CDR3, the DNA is TGTGCCAGCAACTTAATGGGCGGGACGGTTAGCTCCTACAATGAGCAGTTCTTC. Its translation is CASNLMGGTVSSYNEQFF.

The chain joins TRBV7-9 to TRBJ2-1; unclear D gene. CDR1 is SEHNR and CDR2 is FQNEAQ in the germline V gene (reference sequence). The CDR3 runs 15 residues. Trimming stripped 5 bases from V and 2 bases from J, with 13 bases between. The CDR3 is CASSQPDRAYNEQFF. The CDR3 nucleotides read TGTGCCAGCAGCCAACCCGACCGGGCCTACAATGAGCAGTTCTTC.

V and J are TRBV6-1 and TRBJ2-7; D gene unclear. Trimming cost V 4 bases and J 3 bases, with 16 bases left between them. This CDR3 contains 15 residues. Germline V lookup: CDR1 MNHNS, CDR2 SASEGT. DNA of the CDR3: TGTGCCAGCAGTGCACGGAGAAATGGTTACTACGAGCAGTACTTC. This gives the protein CASSARRNGYYEQYF.

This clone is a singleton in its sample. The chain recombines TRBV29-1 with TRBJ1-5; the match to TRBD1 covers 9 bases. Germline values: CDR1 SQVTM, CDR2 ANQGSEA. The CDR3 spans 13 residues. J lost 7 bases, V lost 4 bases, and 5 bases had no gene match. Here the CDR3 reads CSVGQGEGQPQHF. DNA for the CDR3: TGCAGCGTTGGACAGGGGGAAGGCCAGCCCCAGCATTTT.

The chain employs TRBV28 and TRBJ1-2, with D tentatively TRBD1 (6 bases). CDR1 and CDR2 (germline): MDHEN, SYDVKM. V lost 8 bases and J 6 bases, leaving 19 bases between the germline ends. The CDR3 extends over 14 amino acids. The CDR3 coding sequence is TGTGCCAGCGGATTACAGGGTTCGTTGGATGGCTACACCTTC. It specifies CASGLQGSLDGYTF.

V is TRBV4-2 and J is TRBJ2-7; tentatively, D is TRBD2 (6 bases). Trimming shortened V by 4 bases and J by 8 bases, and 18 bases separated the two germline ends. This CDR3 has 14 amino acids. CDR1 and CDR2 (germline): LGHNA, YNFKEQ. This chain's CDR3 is CASSLPGLNHQQYF. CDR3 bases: TGTGCCAGCAGCCTACCGGGACTCAACCACCAGCAGTACTTC.

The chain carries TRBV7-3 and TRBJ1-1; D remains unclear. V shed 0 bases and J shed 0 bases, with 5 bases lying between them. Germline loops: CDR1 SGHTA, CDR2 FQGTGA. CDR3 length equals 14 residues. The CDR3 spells CASSLTLLNTEAFF. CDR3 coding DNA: TGTGCCAGCAGCTTAACACTATTGAACACTGAAGCTTTCTTT.

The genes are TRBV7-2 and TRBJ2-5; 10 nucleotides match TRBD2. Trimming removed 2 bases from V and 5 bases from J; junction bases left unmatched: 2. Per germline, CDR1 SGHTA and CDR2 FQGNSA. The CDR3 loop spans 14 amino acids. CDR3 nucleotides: TGTGCCAGCAGCTTAACTAGCGGGACGGAGACCCAGTACTTC. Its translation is CASSLTSGTETQYF.

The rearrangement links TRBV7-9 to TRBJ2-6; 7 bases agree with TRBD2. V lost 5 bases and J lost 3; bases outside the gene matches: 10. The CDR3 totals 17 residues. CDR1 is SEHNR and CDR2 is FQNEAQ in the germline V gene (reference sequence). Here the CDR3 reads CASSPTRGRGGANVLTF. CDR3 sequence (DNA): TGTGCCAGCAGCCCGACGCGCGGGAGAGGTGGGGCCAACGTCCTGACTTTC. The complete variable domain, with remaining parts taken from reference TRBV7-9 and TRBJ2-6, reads DTGVSQNPRHKITKRGQNVTFRCDPISEHNRLYWYRQTLGQGPEFLTYFQNEAQLEKSRLLSDRFSAERPKGSFSTLEIQRTEQGDSAMYLCASSPTRGRGGANVLTFGAGSRLTVL.

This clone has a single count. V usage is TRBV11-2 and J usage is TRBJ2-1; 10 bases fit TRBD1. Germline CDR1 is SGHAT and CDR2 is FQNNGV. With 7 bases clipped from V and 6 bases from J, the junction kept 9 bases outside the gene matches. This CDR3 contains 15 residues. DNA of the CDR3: TGTGCCAGCACCCTAACCGGGACAGGGGTCAATGAGCAGTTCTTC. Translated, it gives CASTLTGTGVNEQFF.

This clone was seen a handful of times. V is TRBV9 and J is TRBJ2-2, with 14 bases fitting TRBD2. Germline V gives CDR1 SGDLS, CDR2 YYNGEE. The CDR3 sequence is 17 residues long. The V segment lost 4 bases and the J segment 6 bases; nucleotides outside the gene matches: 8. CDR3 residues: CASSPWGLAGVPGELFF. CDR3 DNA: TGTGCCAGCAGCCCTTGGGGACTAGCGGGAGTACCCGGGGAGCTGTTTTTT.

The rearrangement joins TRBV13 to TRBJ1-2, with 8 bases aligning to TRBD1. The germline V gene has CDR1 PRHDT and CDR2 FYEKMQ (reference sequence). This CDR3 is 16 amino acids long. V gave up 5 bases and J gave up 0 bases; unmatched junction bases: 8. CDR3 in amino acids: CASSPTTGVANYGYTF. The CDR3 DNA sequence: TGTGCCAGCAGCCCTACGACAGGGGTGGCTAACTATGGCTACACCTTC.

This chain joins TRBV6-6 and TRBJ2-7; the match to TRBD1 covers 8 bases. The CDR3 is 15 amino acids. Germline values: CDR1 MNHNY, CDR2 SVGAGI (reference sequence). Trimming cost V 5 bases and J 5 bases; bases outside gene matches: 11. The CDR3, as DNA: TGTGCCAGCAGTCCTGGACAGGGACCCTTAAACGAGCAGTACTTC. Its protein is CASSPGQGPLNEQYF.

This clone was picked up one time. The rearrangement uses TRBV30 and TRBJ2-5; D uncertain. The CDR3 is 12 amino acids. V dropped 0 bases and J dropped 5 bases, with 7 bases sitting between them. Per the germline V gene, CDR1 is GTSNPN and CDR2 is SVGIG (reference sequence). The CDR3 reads CAWSVGFETQYF. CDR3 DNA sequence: TGTGCCTGGAGTGTGGGCTTCGAGACCCAGTACTTC.

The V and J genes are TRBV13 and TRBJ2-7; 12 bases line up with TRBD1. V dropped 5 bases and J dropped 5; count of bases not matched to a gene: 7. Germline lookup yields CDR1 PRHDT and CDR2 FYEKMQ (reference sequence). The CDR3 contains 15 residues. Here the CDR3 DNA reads TGTGCCAGCAGCAAAACGGGACAGGGGGCCCACGAGCAGTACTTC. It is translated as CASSKTGQGAHEQYF. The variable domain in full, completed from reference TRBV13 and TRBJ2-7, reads AAGVIQSPRHLIKEKRETATLKCYPIPRHDTVYWYQQGPGQDPQFLISFYEKMQSDKGSIPDRFSAQQFSDYHSELNMSSLELGDSALYFCASSKTGQGAHEQYFGPGTRLTVT.

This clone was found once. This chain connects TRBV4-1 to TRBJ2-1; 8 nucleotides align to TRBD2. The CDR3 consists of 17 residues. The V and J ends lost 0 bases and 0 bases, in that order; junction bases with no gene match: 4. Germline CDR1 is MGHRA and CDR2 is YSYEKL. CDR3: CASSQDVGTSSYNEQFF. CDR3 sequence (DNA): TGCGCCAGCAGCCAAGATGTCGGGACTAGCTCCTACAATGAGCAGTTCTTC.

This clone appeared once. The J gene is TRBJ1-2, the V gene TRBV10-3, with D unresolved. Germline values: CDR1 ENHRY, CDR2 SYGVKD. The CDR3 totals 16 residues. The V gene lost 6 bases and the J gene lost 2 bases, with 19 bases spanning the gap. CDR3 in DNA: TGTGCCATCAGGGCACCCCCGGACTCTTCAAACTATGGCTACACCTTC. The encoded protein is CAIRAPPDSSNYGYTF.

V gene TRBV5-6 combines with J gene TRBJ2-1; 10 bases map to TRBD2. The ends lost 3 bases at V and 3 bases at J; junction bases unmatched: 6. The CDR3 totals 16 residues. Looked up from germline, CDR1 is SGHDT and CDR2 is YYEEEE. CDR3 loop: CASSSETSGYYNEQFF. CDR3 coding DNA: TGTGCCAGCAGCTCAGAGACTAGCGGGTACTACAATGAGCAGTTCTTC.

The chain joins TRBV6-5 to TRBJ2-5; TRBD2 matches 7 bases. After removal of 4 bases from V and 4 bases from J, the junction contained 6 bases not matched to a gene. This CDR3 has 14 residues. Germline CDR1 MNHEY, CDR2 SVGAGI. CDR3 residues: CASSFAGALETQYF. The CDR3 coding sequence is TGTGCCAGCAGTTTCGCGGGAGCCTTAGAGACCCAGTACTTC.